These 5 T cell receptor beta chains originate from one sample sequenced in a study of beta chain features in type 1 diabetes. The entirety of the isolated RNA underwent reverse transcription, so expressed TCRB transcripts were sequenced. The data were produced by immunoSEQ multiplex PCR, yet TCRdb's version contains in-frame clones alone and is incomplete. The data show around 300,000 clones, with roughly 8% seen just once and 0.9% to 1.2% held by the top ten. The sequenced material came from central memory CD4+ T cells from blood. These receptors were obtained from a woman under 30 in good health.

The gene calls are TRBV19 and TRBJ2-1, with TRBD1 as a possible D gene (5 bases). The germline V and J ends were trimmed by 6 bases and 1 base, with 10 bases remaining between them. The CDR3 consists of 14 residues. CDR1 LNHDA and CDR2 SQIVND come from the germline V gene (reference sequence). The CDR3 is CASSYRGSYNEQFF. CDR3 bases: TGTGCCAGTAGCTATAGGGGTTCCTACAATGAGCAGTTCTTC. The entire variable domain, with the rest obtained from reference TRBV19 and TRBJ2-1, is as follows: DGGITQSPKYLFRKEGQNVTLSCEQNLNHDAMYWYRQDPGQGLRLIYYSQIVNDFQKGDIAEGYSVSREKKESFPLTVTSAQKNPTAFYLCASSYRGSYNEQFFGPGTRLTVL.

This clone was recorded many times. This CDR3 is also generated by other DNA sequences in the sample. J is TRBJ2-5 and V is TRBV4-2; 7 nucleotides match TRBD2. The germline V gene encodes CDR1 LGHNA and CDR2 YNFKEQ. Germline trimming cut 3 bases from V and 2 bases from J; bases unmatched to any gene: 6. There are 15 residues in the CDR3. The CDR3 protein is CASSQEPGLQETQYF. CDR3 nucleotides: TGTGCCAGCAGCCAGGAACCGGGACTACAAGAGACCCAGTACTTC.

This sequence joins TRBV11-3 and TRBJ1-1; D is perhaps TRBD1 (5 bases). V lost 1 base to trimming and J lost 1 base, with 7 bases between them. The CDR3 covers 14 residues. CDR1 and CDR2 (germline): SGHNT, YENEEA. CDR3 loop: CASSLAGWNTEAFF. The CDR3 DNA reads TGTGCCAGCAGCTTAGCAGGGTGGAACACTGAAGCTTTCTTT.

The chain recombines TRBV14 with TRBJ1-2, with a possible D match to TRBD1 (5 bases). The CDR3 has 13 residues. The V and J ends lost 3 bases and 4 bases respectively, with 9 bases between them. Germline loops: CDR1 SGHDN, CDR2 FVKESK. The DNA of the CDR3 is TGTGCCAGCAGCCATTCAGGGACCTATGGCTACACCTTC. Residues: CASSHSGTYGYTF.

This clone occurred a few times. V and J are TRBV7-8 and TRBJ2-3; D unclear. Germline assignment: CDR1 SGHVS and CDR2 FQNEAQ. The CDR3 runs to 13 residues. Trimming pared 2 bases from V and 4 bases from J, leaving 7 bases between. The CDR3 spells CASSLYGADTQYF. The CDR3 DNA reads as TGTGCCAGCAGCTTATACGGCGCAGATACGCAGTATTTT.